One sample yielded the 25 T cell receptor beta chains listed below, sequenced in a study of blood T cell repertoires in COVID-19. Assay used: immunoSEQ multiplex PCR; TCRdb lists only in-frame clones, some missing. The data contain just over 95,000 clones, 81% of them singletons. Sequencing used peripheral blood. The receptor set was obtained from a man aged 60-69 years with acute or convalescent COVID-19.

J is TRBJ1-4 and V is TRBV29-1, with D tentatively TRBD1 (6 bases). V lost 6 bases and J 8 bases, leaving 13 bases between the germline ends. Germline V gene sequence: CDR1 SQVTM, CDR2 ANQGSEA. CDR3 length: 12 residues. The CDR3 loop is CSVRGRGEKLFF. CDR3 in DNA: TGCAGCGTCAGGGGTCGTGGAGAAAAACTGTTTTTT. Filled out from reference TRBV29-1 and TRBJ1-4, the complete variable domain reads SAVISQKPSRDICQRGTSLTIQCQVDSQVTMMFWYRQQPGQSLTLIATANQGSEATYESGFVIDKFPISRPNLTFSTLTVSNMSPEDSSIYLCSVRGRGEKLFFGSGTQLSVL.

This chain connects TRBV5-4 to TRBJ2-7; TRBD2 is a possible D gene (5 bases). V lost 1 base and J lost 5, with 10 bases in between. CDR3 size: 13 residues. In germline, CDR1 is SGHNT, CDR2 YYREEE (reference sequence). In DNA, the CDR3 is TGTGCCAGCAGCTTGTCCGGGGTGGACGAGCAGTACGTC. It translates to CASSLSGVDEQYV.

The chain carries TRBV18 and TRBJ2-5; a possible D gene is TRBD1 (6 bases). This CDR3 region has 14 residues. CDR1 is KGHSH, CDR2 LQKENI, per germline. V lost 3 bases and J lost 7, with 15 bases in between. In DNA, the CDR3 is TGTGCCAGCTCACCCGGGCAGGGGTTCGGGACCCAGTACTTC. Protein sequence: CASSPGQGFGTQYF.

The V call is TRBV27, the J call TRBJ2-3, with 14 bases aligning to TRBD2. The CDR3 length is 15 residues. Germline CDR1 is MNHEY and CDR2 is SMNVEV (reference sequence). J lost 5 bases, V lost 5 bases, and 3 bases had no gene match. DNA for the CDR3: TGTGCCAGCAGTCTCGGGACTAGCGGGAGAGATACGCAGTATTTT. This encodes CASSLGTSGRDTQYF.

This chain uses TRBV27 with TRBJ2-7, with TRBD2 matching 11 bases. Germline CDR1 and CDR2: MNHEY and SMNVEV (reference sequence). V lost 5 bases and J lost 2; bases outside the gene matches: 8. The CDR3 totals 16 residues. The CDR3 bases are TGTGCCAGCAGTGCCGCTAGCGGGGGGCCGCCCTACGAGCAGTACTTC. This translates into CASSAASGGPPYEQYF.

The chain is built from TRBV6-5 and TRBJ1-1; unclear D gene. Germline lookup yields CDR1 MNHEY and CDR2 SVGAGI. Trimming pared 0 bases from V and 1 base from J, leaving 3 bases between. This CDR3 is built from 13 residues. In DNA, the CDR3 is TGTGCCAGCAGTTACTCCAGGAACACTGAAGCTTTCTTT. Amino acids: CASSYSRNTEAFF.

The chain joins TRBV28 to TRBJ1-1; D is undetermined. The CDR3 sequence is 13 residues long. The germline gives CDR1 MDHEN, CDR2 SYDVKM. V dropped 9 bases and J dropped 0 bases, with 11 bases sitting between them. The CDR3 region is CASLTYLNTEAFF. The CDR3 nucleotides read TGTGCCAGTTTGACATATCTGAACACTGAAGCTTTCTTT.

In this sample, this clone turned up a few times. J is TRBJ2-7 and V is TRBV2; tentatively, D is TRBD2 (5 bases). Germline CDR1 SNHLY, CDR2 FYNNEI. V was clipped by 1 base and J by 3 bases, with 7 bases between them. CDR3 size: 13 residues. CDR3 nucleotides: TGTGCCAGCAGTGAAGGAGGGATCTACGAGCAGTACTTC. It codes for CASSEGGIYEQYF.

This clone was seen only a few times. This chain uses TRBV5-1 with TRBJ1-2; 7 bases match TRBD1. With 4 bases clipped from V and 4 bases from J, the junction kept 7 bases outside the gene matches. The germline gives CDR1 SGHRS, CDR2 YFSETQ. The CDR3 is made up of 14 amino acids. The CDR3 DNA is TGCGCCAGCAGCCCGGAGGGACAGATCTATGGCTACACCTTC. As protein: CASSPEGQIYGYTF.

This clone was counted once. This chain joins TRBV28 and TRBJ1-5, with D tentatively TRBD1 (5 bases). CDR1 and CDR2 from the germline V gene are MDHEN and SYDVKM. With 5 bases removed from V and 7 bases from J, the gap between germline ends came to 15 bases. This CDR3 spans 14 amino acids. The DNA for the CDR3 is TGTGCCAGCAGTCCTTTGGGGGGAGGCCAGCCCCAGCATTTT. Translating it yields CASSPLGGGQPQHF.

This chain uses TRBV27 with TRBJ2-3; 11 bases map to TRBD2. CDR1 is MNHEY and CDR2 is SMNVEV in the germline V gene (reference sequence). The length of the CDR3 is 18 residues. V was pared by 4 bases and J by 4 bases, with 13 bases of the junction left unmatched. The CDR3 region is CASSSLSGRASGSDTQYF. DNA for the CDR3: TGTGCCAGCAGTTCTCTTAGCGGGAGGGCCTCGGGGTCAGATACGCAGTATTTT.

The chain has TRBV4-1 and TRBJ1-3; no reliable D call. Deletions cut 5 bases from V and 0 bases from J, with 14 bases between. CDR1 is MGHRA, CDR2 YSYEKL, per germline. The CDR3 spans 16 residues. The CDR3 sequence: CASSEGWALSGNTIYF. The CDR3 bases are TGCGCCAGCAGCGAAGGCTGGGCCCTCTCTGGAAACACCATATATTTT.

The chain couples TRBV5-6 to TRBJ1-2; D gene ambiguous. Trimming took 2 bases from V and 3 from J, leaving 11 bases between them. Germline values: CDR1 SGHDT, CDR2 YYEEEE. The CDR3 contains 14 residues. DNA of the CDR3: TGTGCCAGCAGCTTTCCGGGGTCTTACTATGGCTACACCTTC. Protein: CASSFPGSYYGYTF.

CDR3 region: CASIRTLLNEKLFF. The CDR3 nucleotides read TGTGCCAGCATTCGGACATTGTTGAATGAAAAACTGTTTTTT. The chain is built from TRBV2 and TRBJ1-4; D is perhaps TRBD1 (5 bases). Germline V gene sequence: CDR1 SNHLY, CDR2 FYNNEI. The CDR3 loop spans 14 amino acids. The V end lost 7 bases, the J end lost 5 bases, and 14 bases lay between the germline ends. The variable domain in full, with the rest retrieved from reference TRBV2 and TRBJ1-4, is EPEVTQTPSHQVTQMGQEVILRCVPISNHLYFYWYRQILGQKVEFLVSFYNNEISEKSEIFDDQFSVERPDGSNFTLKIRSTKLEDSAMYFCASIRTLLNEKLFFGSGTQLSVL.

The V call is TRBV24-1, the J call TRBJ2-3; possibly TRBD2 for D (5 bases). The CDR3 extends over 14 amino acids. Germline CDR1 is KGHDR and CDR2 is SFDVKD. V shed 1 base and J shed 7 bases, with 11 bases lying between them. The CDR3 region has the DNA TGTGCCACCAGTGATTTTACGGACTCAAATACGCAGTATTTT. Its protein is CATSDFTDSNTQYF.

The chain joins TRBV15 to TRBJ1-5; 7 bases agree with TRBD1. Trimming at V came to 5 bases and at J to 4 bases, leaving 5 bases not matched to a gene. Germline CDR1 is LNHNV and CDR2 is YYDKDF (reference sequence). The CDR3 extends over 14 amino acids. In DNA form, the CDR3 reads TGTGCCACCAGCGCCCGGACAGGAAATCAGCCCCAGCATTTT. The encoded protein is CATSARTGNQPQHF.

The rearrangement links TRBV3-1 (or the pseudogene TRBV3-2) to TRBJ1-3; D might be TRBD1 (6 bases). V was shortened by 4 bases and J by 0 bases, with 13 bases between the two germline ends. The CDR3 is made up of 16 amino acids. CDR1 and CDR2 (germline): LGHDT, YNNKEL (reference sequence). The CDR3 region is CASSPSGGGSGNTIYF. CDR3 DNA: TGTGCCAGCAGCCCGTCGGGAGGGGGCTCTGGAAACACCATATATTTT.

CDR3 loop: CALTTDSYEQYF. CDR3 nucleotide sequence: TGTGCCCTCACGACAGATTCCTACGAGCAGTACTTC. The chain recombines TRBV30 with TRBJ2-7; possibly TRBD1 for D (5 bases). Germline V gene lookup returns CDR1 GTSNPN and CDR2 SVGIG (reference sequence). Trimming removed 8 bases from V and 1 base from J, with 12 bases in between. The CDR3 has 12 amino acids.

This clone came up a few times. The gene calls are TRBV5-1 and TRBJ2-3, with TRBD1 identical over 11 bases. CDR1 and CDR2 (germline): SGHRS, YFSETQ. Trimming took 2 bases from V and 5 from J; bases not matched to a gene: 4. The CDR3 totals 15 residues. CDR3 DNA sequence: TGCGCCAGCAGCTTTGGACAGGGGGCAGGAGATACGCAGTATTTT. Translation: CASSFGQGAGDTQYF.

This clone was counted between two and nine times. The chain links TRBV18 to TRBJ2-1, with TRBD1 matching 7 bases. Germline CDR1 and CDR2: KGHSH and LQKENI. This CDR3 has 13 amino acids. The V gene end was trimmed by 4 bases and the J gene end by 15 bases; junction bases not matched to a gene: 12. CDR3 loop: CASSLGQELNGFF. CDR3 bases: TGTGCCAGCTCACTAGGACAGGAATTGAACGGGTTCTTC.

The chain is built from TRBV24-1 and TRBJ1-2, with D perhaps matching TRBD1 (5 bases). Germline V gives CDR1 KGHDR, CDR2 SFDVKD. V lost 2 bases and J lost 4, with 10 bases in between. The CDR3 totals 14 residues. The CDR3 nucleotides are TGTGCCACCAGTGATTCGGGCAGGGCCTATGGCTACACCTTC. Residues: CATSDSGRAYGYTF.

Only a few counts were recorded for this clone. The chain has TRBV11-2 and TRBJ1-5, with D uncertain. Germline values: CDR1 SGHAT, CDR2 FQNNGV. The V end lost 5 bases, the J end lost 0 bases, and 11 bases lay between the germline ends. This CDR3 spans 15 amino acids. DNA of the CDR3: TGTGCCAGCAGCCCCAACCGGTATAGCAATCAGCCCCAGCATTTT. Amino acids: CASSPNRYSNQPQHF.

This chain connects TRBV5-6 to TRBJ1-1, with 7 nucleotides matching TRBD1. The CDR3 contains 15 residues. V lost 1 base to trimming and J lost 6 bases; unmatched junction nucleotides: 9. Germline V gene lookup returns CDR1 SGHDT and CDR2 YYEEEE. The CDR3 DNA sequence: TGTGCCAGCAGCTTGTCGGGTCAGGGGGAGGCTGAAGCTTTCTTT. This sequence encodes CASSLSGQGEAEAFF.

This clone was found once. This chain links TRBV7-2 with TRBJ2-1; the match to TRBD2 covers 9 bases. The ends lost 5 bases at V and 5 bases at J; junction bases unmatched: 10. Germline assignment: CDR1 SGHTA and CDR2 FQGNSA. This CDR3 comprises 16 residues. The CDR3 sequence: CASSTRTSEIHNEQFF. CDR3 DNA sequence: TGTGCCAGCAGCACCCGGACTAGCGAAATCCACAATGAGCAGTTCTTC.

The CDR3 reads CASSFRVALSYNEQFF. CDR3 nucleotide sequence: TGTGCCAGCAGTTTTCGGGTCGCCTTGAGCTACAATGAGCAGTTCTTC. The gene calls are TRBV5-6 and TRBJ2-1; D ambiguous. Germline CDR1 reads SGHDT; CDR2 reads YYEEEE. V was clipped by 5 bases and J by 3 bases, with 18 bases between them. This CDR3 is built from 16 residues.